The rows below give T cell receptor beta chains drawn from one sample of a study of T-cell reconstitution after alpha-beta-depleted transplantation in children. TCRdb reanalysed the PCR reads using MiXCR and keeps one entry per CDR3 protein. The sample lists 450,000 to 600,000 distinct CDR3 sequences; around 20% were seen once. The specimen comprised PBMCs from the stem cell graft donor, sampled from the stem cell graft. Every receptor here comes from a human donor who donated a stem cell graft to a child with acute lymphoblastic leukemia. CDR3s include the opening cysteine and the closing phenylalanine or tryptophan. D genes are given only for firm matches. Not all rows give a size; the values are once, few, many and, for expanded clones, a class.

V gene: TRBV2; clone size: few; D gene: TRBD2; J gene: TRBJ2-1; CDR3 DNA: TGTGCCAGCAGTGAATTCCCGCTAGCGGGAGTCTCCTACAATGAGCAGTTCTTC; CDR3 protein: CASSEFPLAGVSYNEQFF
V gene: TRBV20-1; clone size: .; D gene: TRBD2; J gene: TRBJ2-1; CDR3 DNA: TGCAGTGCTAGAGATGGGGGACTAGCGGGCAGCTCCTACAATGAGCAGTTCTTC; CDR3 protein: CSARDGGLAGSSYNEQFF
V gene: TRBV7-9; clone size: .; D gene: .; J gene: TRBJ1-2; CDR3 DNA: TGTGCCAGCAGCTTAGACAGTCCCTACTATGGCTACACCTTC; CDR3 protein: CASSLDSPYYGYTF
V gene: TRBV12-3/TRBV12-4; clone size: few; D gene: TRBD2; J gene: TRBJ2-4; CDR3 DNA: TGTGCCAGCAGCAAGACTAGCGGAGTAGCCAAAAACATTCAGTACTTC; CDR3 protein: CASSKTSGVAKNIQYF
V gene: TRBV13; clone size: .; D gene: .; J gene: TRBJ1-2; CDR3 DNA: TGTGCCAGCAGCAGACACGGAAATATATGGGAGGACTATGGCTACACCTTC; CDR3 protein: CASSRHGNIWEDYGYTF
V gene: TRBV20-1; clone size: .; D gene: .; J gene: TRBJ1-1; CDR3 DNA: TGCAGTGCTTCGGGGAACACTGAAGCTTTCTTT; CDR3 protein: CSASGNTEAFF
V gene: TRBV18; clone size: few; D gene: .; J gene: TRBJ1-1; CDR3 DNA: TGTGCCAGCTCACCGGCGGGGAAGAACACTGAAGCTTTCTTT; CDR3 protein: CASSPAGKNTEAFF
V gene: TRBV12-3/TRBV12-4; clone size: few; D gene: .; J gene: TRBJ1-1; CDR3 DNA: TGTGCCACGCAAGGGGGGAGGCTAGGAGCTTTCTTT; CDR3 protein: CATQGGRLGAFF
V gene: TRBV24-1; clone size: few; D gene: TRBD1; J gene: TRBJ2-2; CDR3 DNA: TGTGCCACCAGTGGCCTCCAAAAGACCAACAGGGGTCAGGGGGAGCTGTTTTTT; CDR3 protein: CATSGLQKTNRGQGELFF
V gene: TRBV20-1; clone size: .; D gene: .; J gene: TRBJ2-3; CDR3 DNA: TGCAGTGCTGGGTCGGAGGAGAGGAGCACAGATACGCAGTATTTT; CDR3 protein: CSAGSEERSTDTQYF
V gene: TRBV4-1; clone size: .; D gene: TRBD1; J gene: TRBJ2-7; CDR3 DNA: TGCGCCAGCAGCCAAGACTCCGGGACAGTTCTTTACGAGCAGTACTTC; CDR3 protein: CASSQDSGTVLYEQYF
V gene: TRBV11-1; clone size: few; D gene: .; J gene: TRBJ1-2; CDR3 DNA: TGTGCCAGCAGCTTAGACGGACAGTCCCAATTCACTAACTATGGCTACACCTTC; CDR3 protein: CASSLDGQSQFTNYGYTF
V gene: TRBV12-3/TRBV12-4; clone size: few; D gene: TRBD1; J gene: TRBJ2-3; CDR3 DNA: TGTGCCAGCACCTGGGACAGGGGGACAGATACGCAGTATTTT; CDR3 protein: CASTWDRGTDTQYF
V gene: TRBV7-9; clone size: .; D gene: TRBD2; J gene: TRBJ2-1; CDR3 DNA: TGTGCCAGCAGCTTACCTAGCGGAGAGCAGTTCTTC; CDR3 protein: CASSLPSGEQFF
V gene: TRBV12-3/TRBV12-4; clone size: few; D gene: .; J gene: TRBJ2-7; CDR3 DNA: TGTGCCAGCAGTTTAAGACTGACGAGCTCCTACGAGCAGTACTTC; CDR3 protein: CASSLRLTSSYEQYF
V gene: TRBV18; clone size: few; D gene: .; J gene: TRBJ2-5; CDR3 DNA: TGTGCCAGCTCACCACATGGAGAGACCCAGTACTTC; CDR3 protein: CASSPHGETQYF
V gene: TRBV7-9; clone size: .; D gene: .; J gene: TRBJ2-7; CDR3 DNA: TGTGCCAGCAGCCCCGCCCCGGACCCCTACGAGCAGTACTTC; CDR3 protein: CASSPAPDPYEQYF
V gene: TRBV4-2; clone size: many; D gene: .; J gene: TRBJ1-6; CDR3 DNA: TGTGCCAGCAGCCAAGGAACAGGGCGAAATTCACCCCTCCACTTT; CDR3 protein: CASSQGTGRNSPLHF
V gene: TRBV5-1; clone size: .; D gene: TRBD2; J gene: TRBJ2-1; CDR3 DNA: TGCGCCAGCAGGAGGGGTAGCGGGACCTACAATGAGCAGTTCTTC; CDR3 protein: CASRRGSGTYNEQFF
V gene: TRBV5-1; clone size: .; D gene: TRBD2; J gene: TRBJ2-2; CDR3 DNA: TGCGCCAGCAGCCTCCTTGCGGGAGGGCCCCCGAACACCGGGGAGCTGTTTTTT; CDR3 protein: CASSLLAGGPPNTGELFF
V gene: TRBV6-1; clone size: few; D gene: .; J gene: TRBJ1-1; CDR3 DNA: TGTGCCAGCCGCGTGGGGGGGTTATTGAACACTGAAGCTTTCTTT; CDR3 protein: CASRVGGLLNTEAFF
V gene: TRBV30; clone size: few; D gene: .; J gene: TRBJ2-5; CDR3 DNA: TGTGCCTGGAGTGTAAGAGGGAACTGGTACTTC; CDR3 protein: CAWSVRGNWYF
V gene: TRBV24-1; clone size: .; D gene: TRBD1; J gene: TRBJ2-1; CDR3 DNA: TGTGCCACCAGTGATTCCCGGACAGGCTACAATGAGCAGTTCTTC; CDR3 protein: CATSDSRTGYNEQFF
V gene: TRBV5-1; clone size: .; D gene: TRBD1; J gene: TRBJ1-2; CDR3 DNA: TGCGCCAGCAGCTTGGAGCCGGGACAGAAGAGGATTGGCTACACCTTC; CDR3 protein: CASSLEPGQKRIGYTF